The entry that follows covers one TCR beta chain sequence. The antigen remains undetermined. Only in-frame clones appear in the TCRdb table, and some are missing; sequencing was by immunoSEQ multiplex PCR. This table has tens of thousands of clones, around 84% appearing once. This specimen comes from a study of T cells in localized non-small cell lung cancer. Study-wide findings and caveats: Since sequencing was restricted to only one region of the tumor, intratumor heterogeneity remains a possibility. Clonality peaked in uninvolved adjacent lung rather than tumor. Adjacent lung had a median around 60 of the 100 largest tumor clones.

V was trimmed by 1 base and J by 5 bases, leaving 8 bases between them. The CDR3 loop spans 13 amino acids. Germline CDR1 reads PRHDT; CDR2 reads FYEKMQ (reference sequence). The chain joins TRBV13 to TRBJ1-1; D possibly corresponds to TRBD1 (6 bases). Sequencing used PBMCs, obtained before any cancer treatment. This TCR derives from a female donor with stage II lung adenocarcinoma. The CDR3 loop is CASSLEGGTEAFF. For the CDR3, the DNA is TGTGCCAGCAGCTTAGAGGGGGGAACTGAAGCTTTCTTT.